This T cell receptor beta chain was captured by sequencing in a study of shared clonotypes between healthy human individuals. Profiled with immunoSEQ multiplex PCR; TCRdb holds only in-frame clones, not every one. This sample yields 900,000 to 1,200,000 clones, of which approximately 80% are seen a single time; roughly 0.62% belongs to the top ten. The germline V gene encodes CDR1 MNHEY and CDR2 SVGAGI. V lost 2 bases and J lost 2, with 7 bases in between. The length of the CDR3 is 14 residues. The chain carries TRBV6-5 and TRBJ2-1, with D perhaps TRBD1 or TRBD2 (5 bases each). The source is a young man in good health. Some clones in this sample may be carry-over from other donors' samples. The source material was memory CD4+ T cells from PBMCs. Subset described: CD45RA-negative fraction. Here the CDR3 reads CASSYLGAYNEQFF. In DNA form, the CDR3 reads TGTGCCAGCAGTTACCTGGGGGCCTACAATGAGCAGTTCTTC.